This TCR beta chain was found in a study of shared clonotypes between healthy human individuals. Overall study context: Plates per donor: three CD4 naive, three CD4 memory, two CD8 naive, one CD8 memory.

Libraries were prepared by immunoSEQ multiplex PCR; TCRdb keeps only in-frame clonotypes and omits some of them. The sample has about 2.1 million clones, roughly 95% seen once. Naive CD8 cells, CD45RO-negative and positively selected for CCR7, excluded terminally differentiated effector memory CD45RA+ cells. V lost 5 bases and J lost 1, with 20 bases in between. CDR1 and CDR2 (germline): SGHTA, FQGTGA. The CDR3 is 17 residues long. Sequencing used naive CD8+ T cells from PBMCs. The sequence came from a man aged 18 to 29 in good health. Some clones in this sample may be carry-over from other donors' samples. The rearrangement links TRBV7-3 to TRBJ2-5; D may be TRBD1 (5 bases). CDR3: CASSPTHDRVPQETQYF. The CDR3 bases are TGTGCCAGCAGCCCAACGCATGACAGAGTCCCCCAAGAGACCCAGTACTTC.